These T cell receptor beta chains were read from a single sample in a study of blood T cells in healthy people across ages. Each CDR3 protein is one row after TCRdb ran MiXCR on the 5' RACE reads. The data contain about 540,000 distinct CDR3 sequences, about 25% of them singletons. These data were also reused for a study on T cells of mothers and their children.

Source material: blood. The receptors stem from a boy under 18 in good health. CDR3s include the opening cysteine and the closing phenylalanine or tryptophan.

j_call | v_call | cdr3_aa
NA | TRBV12-3/TRBV12-4 | CASSLGAVADEQYF
TRBJ2-7 | TRBV20-1 | CSTSPGGSYEQYF
TRBJ1-6 | TRBV2 | CASIGHRNSPLHF
TRBJ2-7 | TRBV29-1 | CSVGADRGGEQYF
TRBJ2-4 | TRBV7-2 | CASSFIRAAKNIQYF
TRBJ2-5 | TRBV9 | CASSLSGLADQETQYF
TRBJ2-7 | TRBV4-2 | CASSPFVDGSKSSEQYF
TRBJ2-4 | TRBV28 | CASSFGIAENIQYF
TRBJ2-1 | TRBV28 | CASSLSGNTGFF
TRBJ2-3 | TRBV28 | CASSRREGPADTQYF
TRBJ2-1 | TRBV7-2 | CASSLALGQQFF
NA | TRBV4-3 | CASSPGLAASYEQYF
TRBJ2-6 | TRBV28 | CASSEPGRNSGANVLTF
TRBJ2-4 | TRBV3-1 | CASSLTGTKAKNIQYF
TRBJ2-5 | TRBV4-2 | CASSLRRQGIGQETQYF
TRBJ2-1 | TRBV3-1 | CASSQPGTGDNEQFF
TRBJ2-1 | TRBV4-1 | CASSQDNRLAGGYNEQFF
TRBJ2-5 | TRBV5-1 | CASSFQKETQYF
TRBJ2-1 | TRBV29-1 | CSVLDNEQFF
TRBJ2-4 | TRBV6-2/TRBV6-3 | CASSQGKNIQYF
TRBJ1-1 | TRBV19 | CASSIARDSDTEAFF
TRBJ1-2 | TRBV27 | CASSWGQGYGYTF
TRBJ2-2 | TRBV24-1 | CATSEGTGVITGELFF
TRBJ1-6 | TRBV9 | CASSDFGQGRSPLHF
NA | TRBV28 | CASSSAPQFF
TRBJ2-3 | TRBV20-1 | CSAKAGPRGDTQYF
TRBJ2-1 | TRBV9 | CASSAALLHGGSYNEQFF
TRBJ2-3 | TRBV11-2 | CASSLDISGGTDTQYF
TRBJ1-1 | TRBV20-1 | CSAVRTGPGGTEAFF
TRBJ2-3 | TRBV27 | CASSLSRRQGGLGTDTQYF
TRBJ1-2 | TRBV7-2 | CASSLQTNYGYTF
TRBJ2-1 | TRBV4-1 | CASSQRVSQGTAYNEQFF
TRBJ1-3 | TRBV4-1 | CASSTQTGNSGNTIYF
TRBJ2-2 | TRBV6-6 | CASSPRGRNTGELFF
TRBJ1-1 | TRBV6-2/TRBV6-3 | CASSSLGERGTEAFF
TRBJ2-1 | TRBV4-3 | CASSQEGSYNYNEQFF
TRBJ1-2 | TRBV9 | CASSGRSDYGYTF
TRBJ2-5 | TRBV12-3/TRBV12-4 | CASSLRSRWVLEREMQETQYF
TRBJ2-7 | TRBV7-2 | CASSRDRQRTYEQYF